The source of this T cell receptor (beta chain) is a study of radiotherapy plus CTLA-4 blockade in lung cancer (dated by TCRdb to between 2017 and 2018). Turning to the overall study: Among the enrolled patients, about 19% had an objective response, and approximately 33% reached disease control. The investigation overall reported the following: After treatment with radiotherapy and ipilimumab, TCR clones that originated in tumors expanded in peripheral blood. The strongest predictors of response, as reported, were early dynamic changes in blood T cell clones along with a rise in serum interferon-beta after radiation.

As to this clone: The specificity of this receptor is unknown. There are no base qualities to consult, and no much larger clone falls within one base.

Library construction relied on the immunoSEQ multiplex PCR assay. TCRdb re-hosts the immuneACCESS table, in-frame sequences only. Its copies lack some clones; in the studies checked, an unresolved V gene accounts for under half of them, and the cause for the rest is not known. This sample is represented by approximately 90,000 clones; 83% of them were singletons. The top ten clonotypes cover 0.84% of the sample. The study tested focal radiation therapy combined with CTLA-4 blockade (ipilimumab) in patients with chemo-refractory metastatic non-small-cell lung cancer. The CDR3 measures 14 amino acids from cysteine to phenylalanine. Just CDR3 DNA is preserved here, 42 bases in frame from base 1. The V and J ends are trimmed by 5 bases and 2 bases, leaving 12 bases between them. CDR1 and CDR2, per the germline V gene, are MNHEY and SVGAGI.

The clonotype was recovered from a human donor with non-small cell lung cancer who had stable disease on radiotherapy plus ipilimumab. This sequence uses TRBV6-5 and TRBJ1-1, and the D gene may be TRBD1, 5 bases matching. The specimen was peripheral blood, collected from a patient treated with radiotherapy plus ipilimumab. The DNA sequence follows: TGTGCCAGCAGTCCCCCAGGGACTAACACTGAAGCTTTCTTT. The encoded protein is CASSPPGTNTEAFF.